Listed below are T cell receptor beta chains from one sample, sequenced in a study of T cells in Graves' hyperthyroidism and ophthalmopathy. From the multiplex PCR reads, TCRdb called clonotypes with MiXCR, one entry per CDR3 protein. The sample has 550,000 to 800,000 distinct CDR3 sequences; roughly 17% are singletons. The material sequenced was blood. Receptors were obtained from a man aged 45-65 years with Graves' hyperthyroidism. Both conserved end residues are part of each CDR3. Fields, in order: J gene, V gene, clone size, D gene, CDR3 protein, CDR3 DNA. The D gene is left open where the match is weak. Size tells how often a clone was seen (once, few, many) or the class of an expanded clone, and some rows leave it out.

TRBJ1-3	TRBV13	few	-	CASSLAGGNTIYF	TGTGCCAGCAGCTTAGCTGGCGGAAACACCATATATTTT
TRBJ2-1	TRBV7-9	many	TRBD2	CASSLIAGGAEQFF	TGTGCCAGCAGCTTAATAGCGGGAGGGGCTGAGCAGTTCTTC
TRBJ1-5	TRBV29-1	many	-	CSVAGQNSNQPQHF	TGCAGCGTCGCGGGACAAAATAGCAATCAGCCCCAGCATTTT
TRBJ2-7	TRBV11-2	many	-	CASSLEGQNYEQYF	TGTGCCAGCAGCTTGGAAGGACAGAACTACGAGCAGTACTTC
TRBJ1-5	TRBV18	many	-	CASSPDLNQPQHF	TGTGCCAGCTCACCGGATCTGAATCAGCCCCAGCATTTT
TRBJ1-1	TRBV28	many	-	CASSLGGDGEAFF	TGTGCCAGCAGTTTAGGTGGAGATGGTGAAGCTTTCTTT
TRBJ2-7	TRBV6-1	-	TRBD1	CVSSRDSFYEQYF	TGTGTCAGCAGTCGGGACAGCTTTTACGAGCAGTACTTC
TRBJ2-4	TRBV15	many	-	CATSPRGGAVAKNIQYF	TGTGCCACCAGCCCTCGAGGAGGGGCCGTAGCCAAAAACATTCAGTACTTC
TRBJ1-3	TRBV5-6	-	-	CASSPAGGNTIYF	TGTGCCAGCAGCCCCGCTGGCGGAAACACCATATATTTT
TRBJ2-3	TRBV19	-	-	CASSQNPRETFTDTQYF	TGTGCCAGTAGTCAAAATCCCAGGGAAACATTCACAGATACGCAGTATTTT
TRBJ1-6	TRBV6-2/TRBV6-3	many	-	CASRVETEDNSPLHF	TGTGCCAGCAGGGTCGAGACGGAAGATAATTCACCCCTCCACTTT
TRBJ2-3	TRBV14	-	-	CASSQGIGTSSTDTQYF	TGTGCCAGCAGCCAAGGAATCGGGACCTCTAGCACAGATACGCAGTATTTT
TRBJ2-5	TRBV7-8	-	TRBD1	CASRKGTDQETQYF	TGTGCCAGCAGAAAAGGGACAGACCAAGAGACCCAGTACTTC
TRBJ2-2	TRBV9	many	TRBD2	CASTQTSGRGVTGELFF	TGTGCCAGCACCCAGACTAGCGGGAGAGGGGTCACCGGGGAGCTGTTTTTT
TRBJ2-7	TRBV20-1	-	-	CSAHNLGSSYEQYF	TGCAGTGCTCATAATCTGGGCAGCTCCTACGAGCAGTACTTC
TRBJ1-5	TRBV12-3/TRBV12-4	few	-	CASRGSGQPNQPQHF	TGTGCCAGCAGGGGGTCGGGTCAGCCCAATCAGCCCCAGCATTTT
TRBJ2-2	TRBV11-2	few	TRBD2	CASSLGALAGLPGELFF	TGTGCCAGCAGCTTAGGGGCTCTAGCGGGACTTCCCGGGGAGCTGTTTTTT
TRBJ2-2	TRBV15	many	TRBD2	CATLDERESLAGELFF	TGTGCCACCCTGGATGAGCGGGAGTCTTTGGCCGGGGAGCTGTTTTTT
TRBJ2-5	TRBV2	few	TRBD1	CASQNRGQYF	TGTGCCAGCCAGAACAGGGGTCAGTACTTC
TRBJ2-4	TRBV6-1	-	TRBD2	CASRDSLAGLAKNIQYF	TGTGCCAGCAGGGACTCACTAGCGGGATTAGCCAAAAACATTCAGTACTTC
TRBJ2-2	TRBV2	many	-	CASDNTGELFF	TGTGCCAGCGACAACACCGGGGAGCTGTTTTTT
TRBJ2-1	TRBV6-1	-	TRBD2	CASSDPGVAGAWDEQFF	TGCGCCAGCAGTGATCCTGGGGTAGCGGGAGCATGGGATGAGCAGTTCTTC
TRBJ1-6	TRBV6-1	many	-	CASSERTQLYNSPLHF	TGTGCCAGCAGTGAAAGAACACAACTCTATAATTCACCCCTCCACTTT
TRBJ2-2	TRBV14	many	TRBD2	CASSRLAGPGELFF	TGTGCCAGCAGCAGACTAGCGGGGCCCGGGGAGCTGTTTTTT
TRBJ1-5	TRBV19	few	-	CASSIGAGNQPQHF	TGTGCCAGTAGTATCGGGGCAGGGAATCAGCCCCAGCATTTT
TRBJ2-2	TRBV7-6	few	-	CASSSSTGFTGELFF	-
TRBJ1-5	TRBV2	-	-	CASSELGGNQPQHF	TGTGCCAGCAGTGAACTGGGGGGGAATCAGCCCCAGCATTTT
TRBJ2-3	TRBV7-2	many	-	CASSKTTDTQYF	TGTGCCAGCAGCAAGACTACAGATACGCAGTATTTT
TRBJ2-3	TRBV7-9	many	TRBD1	CASSLTGGLTDTQYF	TGTGCCAGCAGCTTGACAGGGGGTTTAACAGATACGCAGTATTTT
TRBJ1-5	TRBV10-3	many	-	CAISDPDGSNQPQHF	TGTGCCATCAGTGACCCCGACGGTAGCAATCAGCCCCAGCATTTT
TRBJ2-5	TRBV28	-	TRBD1	CASSKATGLETQYF	TGTGCCAGCAGTAAAGCGACAGGGTTAGAGACCCAGTACTTC
TRBJ2-2	TRBV10-3	-	-	CAISEQITTGELFF	TGTGCCATCAGTGAACAGATTACAACCGGGGAGCTGTTTTTT
TRBJ2-3	TRBV20-1	-	TRBD2	CSAETSGIVRDTQYF	TGCAGTGCTGAGACTAGCGGGATAGTAAGAGATACGCAGTATTTT
TRBJ2-5	TRBV5-1	few	-	CASSLGSVQETQYF	TGCGCCAGCAGCTTAGGCAGTGTGCAAGAGACCCAGTACTTC
TRBJ1-4	TRBV11-1	many	-	CASSFAEKLFF	TGTGCCAGCAGCTTTGCAGAAAAACTGTTTTTT
TRBJ2-7	TRBV6-5	few	TRBD2	CASGYSGDEQYF	TGTGCCAGCGGATACAGCGGGGACGAGCAGTACTTC
TRBJ2-7	TRBV28	many	TRBD2	CASSLSPGGYEQYF	TGTGCCAGCAGTTTATCTCCGGGGGGGTACGAGCAGTACTTC
TRBJ2-3	TRBV11-2	many	TRBD1	CASSFWVTGQVKDTQYF	TGTGCCAGCAGCTTTTGGGTGACGGGACAGGTGAAAGATACGCAGTATTTT
TRBJ2-1	TRBV25-1	few	TRBD2	CASSWEAGVSYNEQFF	TGTGCCAGCAGTTGGGAAGCGGGAGTTTCCTACAATGAGCAGTTCTTC
TRBJ1-2	TRBV28	many	-	CASSGAGFYGYTF	TGTGCCAGCAGTGGGGCCGGATTTTATGGCTACACCTTC
TRBJ2-3	TRBV10-2	-	-	CASSESREILTSTDTQSF	TGCGCCAGCAGTGAAAGCAGAGAAATTTTAACTAGCACAGATACGCAGTCTTTT
TRBJ2-1	TRBV7-3	many	-	CASSRGTAYNEQFF	TGTGCCAGCAGCCGCGGGACAGCCTACAATGAGCAGTTCTTC
TRBJ2-2	TRBV10-3	many	TRBD2	CATQAGGHTGELFF	TGTGCCACTCAAGCGGGAGGGCACACCGGGGAGCTGTTTTTT
TRBJ1-6	TRBV6-2/TRBV6-3	-	-	CASSTRNTDNSPLHF	TGTGCCAGCAGCACAAGGAACACCGATAATTCACCCCTCCACTTT
TRBJ2-3	TRBV6-5	many	-	CASSYLSPDTQYF	TGTGCCAGCAGTTACCTTTCCCCAGATACGCAGTATTTT
TRBJ1-3	TRBV7-9	-	-	CASSRDGTSGNTIYF	TGTGCCAGCAGCAGAGATGGGACATCCGGAAACACCATATATTTT
TRBJ2-5	TRBV5-1	-	-	CASSFEYQETQYF	TGCGCCAGCAGCTTCGAATATCAAGAGACCCAGTACTTC
TRBJ2-7	TRBV27	few	-	CASGGGQTYEQYF	TGTGCCAGCGGTGGAGGACAGACCTACGAGCAGTACTTC
TRBJ1-2	TRBV4-1	-	TRBD1	CASSQGDRDYGYTF	TGCGCCAGCAGCCAAGGCGACAGGGACTATGGCTACACCTTC
TRBJ2-3	TRBV24-1	many	-	CATSALTGAGRSTDTQYF	TGTGCCACCAGTGCCTTAACGGGGGCAGGGCGAAGCACAGATACGCAGTATTTT
TRBJ1-2	TRBV28	-	-	CASSLFSYDYTF	TGTGCCAGCAGTTTATTTTCTTATGACTACACCTTC
TRBJ1-4	TRBV28	many	-	CASNSPQGHEKLFF	TGTGCCAGCAACTCTCCACAGGGCCATGAAAAACTGTTTTTT
TRBJ2-5	TRBV15	few	TRBD1	CATSRDPNRGETQYF	TGTGCCACCAGCAGAGATCCAAACAGGGGAGAGACCCAGTACTTC
TRBJ1-5	TRBV29-1	many	TRBD1	CSVGTGLNQPQHF	TGCAGCGTCGGGACAGGGCTAAATCAGCCCCAGCATTTT
TRBJ2-7	TRBV2	many	-	CASGQIQVVISYEQYF	TGTGCCAGCGGCCAAATACAGGTTGTAATCTCCTACGAGCAGTACTTC
TRBJ1-6	TRBV2	many	-	CASRVGRGDSPLHF	TGTGCCAGCCGGGTAGGCCGCGGGGATTCACCCCTCCACTTT
TRBJ2-1	TRBV6-1	-	TRBD2	CASSEGGLGTSGYNEQFF	TGTGCCAGCAGTGAGGGTGGCTTAGGGACTAGCGGCTACAATGAGCAGTTCTTC
TRBJ2-1	TRBV10-3	-	-	CAIPEGDKGGTGSYNEQFF	TGTGCCATCCCCGAGGGGGACAAAGGGGGTACGGGCTCCTACAATGAGCAGTTCTTC
TRBJ2-7	TRBV28	few	TRBD2	CASSLASLAGVYEQYF	TGTGCCAGCAGTTTAGCCTCACTAGCGGGAGTGTACGAGCAGTACTTC